Listed here are 31 T cell receptor beta chains from one sample, sequenced in a study of early T cells in non-severe SARS-CoV-2 infection. TCRdb recomputed calls from the 5' RACE reads with MiXCR, one row per CDR3 protein. The top ten hold approximately 24% of the sample, which has about 38,000 distinct CDR3 sequences, roughly 6.8% seen once. The starting material was whole blood, obtained at baseline. Receptors originate from an adult who was a healthcare worker with PCR-confirmed SARS-CoV-2 infection or an uninfected control (not recorded which).

The CDR3 loop reads CASSELVHMNTEAFF. For the CDR3, the DNA is TGTGCCAGCAGTGAACTTGTCCACATGAACACTGAAGCTTTCTTT. This chain uses TRBV6-1 with TRBJ1-1; D uncertain. The CDR3 loop spans 15 amino acids. Germline V gives CDR1 MNHNS, CDR2 SASEGT. The V gene lost 2 bases and the J gene lost 0 bases, with 10 bases spanning the gap.

This clonotype was seen a few times. The chain is built from TRBV11-1 and TRBJ2-1, with D hard to call. V was trimmed by 1 base and J by 5 bases, leaving 12 bases between them. The CDR3 consists of 15 residues. Germline values: CDR1 SGHAT, CDR2 FQDESV (reference sequence). The CDR3, as DNA: TGTGCCAGCAGCTTAGTTTTTGGAGCCGACAATGAGCAGTTCTTC. Translating gives CASSLVFGADNEQFF.

The chain combines TRBV28 with TRBJ2-1, with TRBD2 matching over 9 bases. Germline V gene sequence: CDR1 MDHEN, CDR2 SYDVKM. V lost 3 bases, J lost 0 bases, and 6 bases stayed unmatched. This CDR3 has 17 residues. The DNA of the CDR3 is TGTGCCAGCAGTTTTCAAGCGGGAGGACGCTCCTACAATGAGCAGTTCTTC. Translation gives CASSFQAGGRSYNEQFF.

J is TRBJ2-7 and V is TRBV28; 7 nucleotides line up with TRBD1. CDR3 length: 16 amino acids. Germline V gene data show CDR1 as MDHEN and CDR2 as SYDVKM. The ends lost 10 bases at V and 4 bases at J; junction bases unmatched: 19. The CDR3 DNA sequence: TGTGCCACCAGCCCTTTTAAGGGGGCGTGGGATTACGAGCAGTACTTC. It is translated as CATSPFKGAWDYEQYF.

In its sample, this clonotype was seen many times. The genes are TRBV20-1 and TRBJ2-3; 8 bases match TRBD2. CDR1 DFQATT and CDR2 SNEGSKA come from the germline V gene (reference sequence). J was trimmed by 0 bases and V by 3 bases; bases with no gene match: 8. This CDR3 region has 16 residues. CDR3 in amino acids: CSASLNLAGSTDTQYF. The CDR3 nucleotides read TGCAGTGCTAGCCTAAACTTAGCGGGAAGCACAGATACGCAGTATTTT.

Of note for this clonotype: This may be a read error: a much more frequent sequence differs by one nucleotide. J is TRBJ2-7 and V is TRBV29-1; 10 positions agree with TRBD2. Germline CDR1 reads SQVTM; CDR2 reads ANQGSEA. CDR3 length: 16 amino acids. The V and J ends lost 5 bases and 0 bases, in that order; junction bases with no gene match: 10. Here the CDR3 reads CSVSGLATLSSYEQYF. Here the CDR3 DNA reads TGCAGCGTTTCGGGACTAGCGACCCTAAGCTCCTACGAGCAGTACTTC.

This clonotype was observed a handful of times. The rearrangement joins TRBV11-2 to TRBJ1-6; D call uncertain. Germline V gene sequence: CDR1 SGHAT, CDR2 FQNNGV. Deletions cut 2 bases from V and 7 bases from J, with 18 bases between. The CDR3 is 17 amino acids. CDR3 sequence reads: CASSLLQGAVGNSPLHF. Here the CDR3 DNA reads TGTGCCAGCAGCTTACTGCAAGGCGCAGTGGGGAATTCACCCCTCCACTTT. Drawing the rest from reference TRBV11-2 and TRBJ1-6, the complete variable domain is EAGVAQSPRYKIIEKRQSVAFWCNPISGHATLYWYQQILGQGPKLLIQFQNNGVVDDSQLPKDRFSAERLKGVDSTLKIQPAKLEDSAVYLCASSLLQGAVGNSPLHFGNGTRLTVT.

The table lists this clonotype with many counts. The chain recombines TRBV2 with TRBJ1-1; no firm D call. V was pared by 3 bases and J by 1 base, with 3 bases between. The V gene's germline CDR1 is SNHLY and CDR2 FYNNEI. This CDR3 contains 12 residues. The CDR3 here is CASSEGNTEAFF. The CDR3 bases are TGTGCCAGCAGTGAGGGGAACACTGAAGCTTTCTTT.

This clonotype was recorded many times. The chain carries TRBV9 and TRBJ1-2; D gene unclear. V was trimmed by 3 bases and J by 3 bases, leaving 12 bases between them. Germline V gene lookup returns CDR1 SGDLS and CDR2 YYNGEE. CDR3 length equals 14 residues. The CDR3 bases are TGTGCCAGCAGCGGTACTGCGGGGTACTATGGCTACACCTTC. It encodes CASSGTAGYYGYTF.

In its sample, this clonotype was seen a few times. This chain connects TRBV11-2 to TRBJ2-3; 14 positions match TRBD2. The junction had 2 bases not matched to a gene; V was cut back by 1 base and J by 5 bases. From germline, CDR1 is SGHAT and CDR2 FQNNGV. CDR3 size: 16 residues. Here the CDR3 reads CASSLGTSGRIDTQYF. CDR3 DNA: TGTGCCAGCAGCTTAGGGACTAGCGGGAGGATAGATACGCAGTATTTT.

There are many counts of this clonotype. The chain has TRBV30 and TRBJ2-4; 10 bases fit TRBD1. Germline V gives CDR1 GTSNPN, CDR2 SVGIG (reference sequence). The CDR3 contains 15 residues. V gave up 3 bases and J gave up 6 bases; unmatched junction bases: 8. This CDR3 is CAWSPGGQGRNIQYF. The CDR3 nucleotides are TGTGCCTGGAGCCCAGGGGGACAGGGGAGAAACATTCAGTACTTC.

The sample holds a few counts of this clonotype. The J gene is TRBJ2-1, the V gene TRBV20-1; D may be TRBD2 (6 bases). The CDR3 runs 15 residues. The germline CDR1 and CDR2 sequences are DFQATT and SNEGSKA (reference sequence). V lost 6 bases and J 1 base, leaving 16 bases between the germline ends. CDR3 loop: CSARRAEGSYNEQFF. The CDR3 bases are TGCAGTGCACGGAGAGCGGAGGGTTCCTACAATGAGCAGTTCTTC.

The chain links TRBV11-2 to TRBJ2-1; D possibly corresponds to TRBD2 (5 bases). The CDR3 length is 16 residues. The germline V gene encodes CDR1 SGHAT and CDR2 FQNNGV. The V end lost 3 bases, the J end lost 0 bases, and 12 bases lay between the germline ends. In DNA, the CDR3 is TGTGCCAGCAGCTTCCAGCGGAGGAGCTCCTACAATGAGCAGTTCTTC. Translation: CASSFQRRSSYNEQFF.

This clonotype has a handful of counts. This chain connects TRBV12-3 or TRBV12-4 to TRBJ1-1; D unclear. The germline V and J ends were trimmed by 3 bases and 0 bases, with 5 bases remaining between them. CDR3 length: 13 amino acids. The chain's CDR3 is CASSLSMNTEAFF. The CDR3 nucleotides are TGTGCCAGCAGTTTGAGTATGAACACTGAAGCTTTCTTT.

The J gene is TRBJ1-6, the V gene TRBV28; the match to TRBD1 covers 8 bases. V gave up 5 bases and J gave up 9 bases; unmatched junction bases: 12. The CDR3 is made up of 16 amino acids. Germline lookup yields CDR1 MDHEN and CDR2 SYDVKM. The chain's CDR3 is CASSPAAGGGGSPLHF. In DNA, the CDR3 is TGTGCCAGCAGTCCGGCTGCAGGGGGCGGCGGTTCACCCCTCCACTTT.

The chain combines TRBV5-1 with TRBJ2-3; TRBD1 aligns across 10 bases. Germline-derived CDR1 and CDR2 are SGHRS and YFSETQ. The J segment lost 5 bases and the V segment lost 4 bases, leaving 4 bases of the junction unmatched. CDR3 size: 14 residues. CDR3 DNA: TGCGCCAGCAGCCAAGGACAGGGGGGAGATACGCAGTATTTT. It translates to CASSQGQGGDTQYF.

V usage is TRBV19 and J usage is TRBJ2-1, with 12 bases aligning to TRBD2. The J segment lost 0 bases and the V segment lost 6 bases, leaving 6 bases of the junction unmatched. Germline CDR1 is LNHDA and CDR2 is SQIVND (reference sequence). CDR3 length equals 17 residues. In DNA form, the CDR3 reads TGTGCCAGTAGCACCCTGACTAGCGGGAGCTCCTACAATGAGCAGTTCTTC. It translates to CASSTLTSGSSYNEQFF.

There are many counts of this clonotype. The chain combines TRBV6-4 with TRBJ2-2, with D tentatively TRBD2 (5 bases). V lost 4 bases and J lost 5, with 11 bases in between. The CDR3 contains 14 residues. Germline-derived CDR1 and CDR2 are MRHNA and SNTAGT. The CDR3 coding sequence is TGTGCCAGCAGTGCTACCCTAGCAACCGGGGAGCTGTTTTTT. It yields the protein CASSATLATGELFF.

The chain links TRBV6-6 to TRBJ2-5; D may be TRBD2 (6 bases). V lost 5 bases to trimming and J lost 5 bases, with 18 bases between them. This CDR3 has 15 residues. CDR1 is MNHNY, CDR2 SVGAGI, per germline (reference sequence). The CDR3 spells CASSPRRGGKETQYF. The CDR3 DNA sequence: TGTGCCAGCAGTCCGCGGAGGGGAGGCAAGGAGACCCAGTACTTC.

This clonotype was recorded many times. The V call is TRBV25-1, the J call TRBJ2-1; D is unclear. Germline CDR1 and CDR2: MGHDK and SYGVNS. V gave up 5 bases and J gave up 5 bases, with 7 bases separating them. The CDR3 covers 12 residues. The chain's CDR3 is CASSLRDNEQFF. The DNA for the CDR3 is TGTGCCAGCAGTCTTAGGGACAATGAGCAGTTCTTC.

The table lists this clonotype with many counts. The CDR3 is CASSQYDRGSNTF. The CDR3 coding sequence is TGTGCCAGCAGCCAATATGACAGGGGGAGTAACACCTTC. The chain uses TRBV4-2 and TRBJ1-2; 9 nucleotides align to TRBD1. Losses at the gene ends were 2 bases for V and 12 bases for J; bases not matched to a gene: 7. The CDR3 runs 13 residues. Germline lookup yields CDR1 LGHNA and CDR2 YNFKEQ.

This clonotype was seen a handful of times. The genes are TRBV23-1 and TRBJ2-4, with unresolved D. TRBV23-1 is recorded as an ORF, its role being uncertain. The V end lost 2 bases, the J end lost 0 bases, and 14 bases lay between the germline ends. The CDR3 is 17 amino acids. The CDR3 sequence: CASSQVRAVLAKNIQYF. CDR3 sequence (DNA): TGCGCCAGCAGTCAAGTCCGCGCAGTTTTAGCCAAAAACATTCAGTACTTC.

This rearrangement joins TRBV2 to TRBJ1-5; TRBD1 aligns across 9 bases. Germline CDR1 SNHLY, CDR2 FYNNEI. J was trimmed by 4 bases and V by 7 bases; bases with no gene match: 8. There are 15 residues in the CDR3. The DNA for the CDR3 is TGTGCCAGCACCCGGGACAGGGCGAGGAATCAGCCCCAGCATTTT. Its protein is CASTRDRARNQPQHF.

J is TRBJ2-3 and V is TRBV12-3 or TRBV12-4; D not resolved. CDR3 length: 12 residues. V shed 5 bases and J shed 2 bases, with 5 bases lying between them. The CDR3 DNA sequence: TGTGCCAGCAGTCAGGTCACAGATACGCAGTATTTT. Protein: CASSQVTDTQYF.

The rearrangement joins TRBV6-1 to TRBJ2-2; D gene ambiguous. Germline V gene data show CDR1 as MNHNS and CDR2 as SASEGT. CDR3 length: 13 residues. Trimming took 0 bases from V and 5 from J, leaving 4 bases between them. The CDR3 nucleotides are TGTGCCAGCAGTGAAGCGTGGACCGGGGAGCTGTTTTTT. It codes for CASSEAWTGELFF.

This clonotype was recorded at least ten times. The chain joins TRBV11-2 to TRBJ1-4, with 9 bases matching TRBD1. The CDR3 is 14 residues long. Germline CDR1 reads SGHAT; CDR2 reads FQNNGV. Trimming cost V 5 bases and J 5 bases; bases outside gene matches: 3. The CDR3 here is CASSVGTGNEKLFF. DNA of the CDR3: TGTGCCAGCAGCGTCGGGACAGGGAATGAAAAACTGTTTTTT.

This clonotype has ten or more counts. The chain joins TRBV7-9 to TRBJ2-7; the match to TRBD2 covers 8 bases. Germline V gene sequence: CDR1 SEHNR, CDR2 FQNEAQ (reference sequence). J gave up 6 bases and V 4 bases, and 8 bases lay outside the gene matches. This CDR3 comprises 14 residues. The CDR3 nucleotides read TGTGCCAGCAGCTCGTCTAGCGGGTGGGGCGAGCAGTACTTC. Translated, it gives CASSSSSGWGEQYF.

This clonotype was picked up a small number of times. The rearrangement uses TRBV5-6 and TRBJ1-1; no definite D call. Trimming removed 4 bases from V and 1 base from J, with 14 bases in between. This CDR3 is 15 amino acids long. CDR1 and CDR2 (germline): SGHDT, YYEEEE. The CDR3 bases are TGTGCCAGCAGCCTATGGGGAACATCGAACACTGAAGCTTTCTTT. It yields the protein CASSLWGTSNTEAFF.

This clonotype was counted between two and nine times. This rearrangement joins TRBV28 to TRBJ1-1; 7 bases align to TRBD1. CDR3 length: 17 amino acids. The junction had 15 bases not matched to a gene; V was cut back by 7 bases and J by 1 base. Germline V lookup: CDR1 MDHEN, CDR2 SYDVKM. This CDR3 is CASTQGGGGPRNTEAFF. In DNA, the CDR3 is TGTGCCAGCACCCAGGGGGGGGGCGGCCCTCGGAACACTGAAGCTTTCTTT.

The V and J genes are TRBV7-9 and TRBJ1-1; 7 bases match TRBD1. The CDR3 spans 14 residues. Germline loops: CDR1 SEHNR, CDR2 FQNEAQ (reference sequence). With V trimmed by 4 bases and J by 0 bases, 2 bases remained unmatched. Here the CDR3 DNA reads TGTGCCAGCAGCTGGGGGACAGTGAACACTGAAGCTTTCTTT. Protein product: CASSWGTVNTEAFF.

The rearrangement uses TRBV7-9 and TRBJ2-1, with 10 bases fitting TRBD2. The CDR3 is 14 residues long. The V gene end was trimmed by 7 bases and the J gene end by 5 bases; junction bases not matched to a gene: 5. Germline CDR1 reads SEHNR; CDR2 reads FQNEAQ (reference sequence). CDR3 protein: CASTEAGGDNEQFF. The CDR3 DNA is TGTGCCAGCACCGAAGCGGGAGGGGACAATGAGCAGTTCTTC.